This TCR beta chain is drawn from a study of blood T cell repertoires in COVID-19. The CDR3 is 18 residues long. Unmatched junction bases numbered 7, after V lost 4 bases and J lost 0 bases. Germline V CDR1 and CDR2: LGHDT, YNNKEL (reference sequence). This table comes from immunoSEQ multiplex PCR, and its TCRdb copy is limited to in-frame clones, with some not included. Of roughly 120,000 clones listed, more than 75% were seen once; the top ten hold approximately 3.5%. This chain joins TRBV3-1 (or the pseudogene TRBV3-2) and TRBJ2-3; 13 bases map to TRBD2. The sequence came from a man aged 50-59 years with active COVID-19. Material: peripheral blood. Here the CDR3 DNA reads TGTGCCAGCAGCCCAGAAACGGGACTAGCGGGAAGCACAGATACGCAGTATTTT. It yields the protein CASSPETGLAGSTDTQYF.